Following are 20 T cell receptor beta chains from one sample sequenced in a study of shared clonotypes between healthy human individuals. Repertoires were generated with immunoSEQ multiplex PCR, while TCRdb's copy carries only in-frame clones and drops some. Altogether fewer than 3 million clones are present, around 93% being singletons, with the ten largest covering about 0.36%. The source material was naive CD4+ T cells from PBMCs. Subset indicated: CD45RA+ positively selected. Receptors originate from a man aged 18 to 29 in good health. Some clones in this sample may be carry-over from other donors' samples.

The rearrangement joins TRBV7-9 to TRBJ2-1; no clear D. CDR1 is SEHNR, CDR2 FQNEAQ, per germline (reference sequence). With 1 base removed from V and 9 bases from J, the gap between germline ends came to 13 bases. This CDR3 has 14 amino acids. The CDR3 region is CASSLGVALVEQFF. CDR3 in DNA: TGTGCCAGCAGCTTAGGGGTGGCATTGGTTGAGCAGTTCTTC.

The V gene is TRBV4-1, the J gene TRBJ2-1; 8 nucleotides agree with TRBD2. With 0 bases clipped from V and 4 bases from J, the junction kept 8 bases outside the gene matches. The CDR3 sequence is 17 residues long. CDR1 is MGHRA and CDR2 is YSYEKL in the germline V gene. CDR3 bases: TGCGCCAGCAGCCAAGACCCTTCGGGCGGGAGGTACAATGAGCAGTTCTTC. Translating gives CASSQDPSGGRYNEQFF.

The chain couples TRBV7-9 to TRBJ2-7; 8 bases align to TRBD1. Germline-derived CDR1 and CDR2 are SEHNR and FQNEAQ (reference sequence). The CDR3 contains 18 residues. V lost 2 bases to trimming and J lost 3 bases; unmatched junction nucleotides: 15. Written as DNA, the CDR3 is TGTGCCAGCAGCTTAAGGGGACAGGAAAGCGGAGCCGACTACGAGCAGTACTTC. Amino acid sequence: CASSLRGQESGADYEQYF. The full variable domain, in which reference TRBV7-9 and TRBJ2-7 provide the parts outside the CDR3, is DTGVSQNPRHKITKRGQNVTFRCDPISEHNRLYWYRQTLGQGPEFLTYFQNEAQLEKSRLLSDRFSAERPKGSFSTLEIQRTEQGDSAMYLCASSLRGQESGADYEQYFGPGTRLTVT.

This rearrangement joins TRBV15 to TRBJ2-3; unclear D gene. There are 13 residues in the CDR3. The germline V gene encodes CDR1 LNHNV and CDR2 YYDKDF (reference sequence). With 0 bases removed from V and 12 bases from J, the gap between germline ends came to 13 bases. CDR3 DNA: TGTGCCACCAGCAGAGATTTGGCTGGACCTCAGTATTTT. This gives the protein CATSRDLAGPQYF. The full variable domain, completed using reference TRBV15 and TRBJ2-3, is DAMVIQNPRYQVTQFGKPVTLSCSQTLNHNVMYWYQQKSSQAPKLLFHYYDKDFNNEADTPDNFQSRRPNTSFCFLDIRSPGLGDTAMYLCATSRDLAGPQYFGPGTRLTVL.

Details on this clone: The sample holds other DNA sequences that translate to the same CDR3. The CDR3 loop is CASSQVRGNEQFF. DNA for the CDR3: TGTGCCAGCAGCCAAGTCAGGGGCAATGAGCAGTTCTTC. The chain uses TRBV14 and TRBJ2-1, with a tentative D call TRBD1 (6 bases). The V gene lost 1 base and the J gene lost 6 bases, with 7 bases spanning the gap. The CDR3 has 13 amino acids. Germline CDR1 is SGHDN and CDR2 is FVKESK.

V and J are TRBV6-6 and TRBJ2-3; TRBD2 agrees at 9 bases. V lost 5 bases to trimming and J lost 6 bases; unmatched junction nucleotides: 12. The germline gives CDR1 MNHNY, CDR2 SVGAGI (reference sequence). The length of the CDR3 is 16 residues. The CDR3 DNA reads as TGTGCCAGCAGTCATCGAAGGACTAGCGAGGGGGATACGCAGTATTTT. This encodes CASSHRRTSEGDTQYF.

This chain joins TRBV29-1 and TRBJ2-1; D might be TRBD2 (5 bases). From germline, CDR1 is SQVTM and CDR2 ANQGSEA. Trimming shortened V by 8 bases and J by 3 bases, and 14 bases separated the two germline ends. CDR3 length: 13 amino acids. The DNA of the CDR3 is TGCAGCCCAATGGTGGGGAGCTACAATGAGCAGTTCTTC. Translating gives CSPMVGSYNEQFF.

J is TRBJ2-6 and V is TRBV28; D is perhaps TRBD1 (7 bases). CDR1 and CDR2 (germline): MDHEN, SYDVKM. V was trimmed by 2 bases and J by 1 base, leaving 18 bases between them. The CDR3 loop spans 19 amino acids. This chain's CDR3 is CASSLVAGGRNSGANVLTF. In DNA form, the CDR3 reads TGTGCCAGCAGTTTAGTGGCAGGGGGGCGAAATTCTGGGGCCAACGTCCTGACTTTC.

The chain links TRBV5-6 to TRBJ2-7; no reliable D call. This CDR3 has 15 amino acids. Between the trimmed V and J ends, which lost 0 bases and 2 bases, there was a span of 12 bases. Per germline, CDR1 SGHDT and CDR2 YYEEEE. The CDR3 sequence: CASSLARSSPYEQYF. The CDR3 coding sequence is TGTGCCAGCAGCTTGGCTCGCAGTTCCCCCTACGAGCAGTACTTC.

The chain employs TRBV2 and TRBJ1-2; TRBD1 agrees at 8 bases. Germline CDR1 is SNHLY and CDR2 is FYNNEI. The J segment lost 7 bases and the V segment lost 4 bases, leaving 8 bases of the junction unmatched. The CDR3 runs to 14 residues. CDR3 sequence: CASSVWRDRSGYTF. CDR3 DNA: TGTGCCAGCAGTGTGTGGCGGGACAGGTCTGGCTACACCTTC.

With respect to this clone: Other DNA variants within this sample encode the same CDR3. The chain recombines TRBV5-1 with TRBJ1-5, with unresolved D. Trimming removed 3 bases at V and 4 bases at J, with 8 bases between. The CDR3 consists of 13 residues. Looked up from germline, CDR1 is SGHRS and CDR2 is YFSETQ. This CDR3 is CASSSDRNQPQHF. Written as DNA, the CDR3 is TGCGCCAGCAGCTCGGACCGGAATCAGCCCCAGCATTTT.

J is TRBJ2-7 and V is TRBV2; 11 bases are a match to TRBD1. CDR3 size: 15 residues. Germline CDR1 is SNHLY and CDR2 is FYNNEI. V shed 9 bases, J shed 3 bases, and the junction held 10 bases outside the gene matches. As DNA, the CDR3 is TGTGCCAGTCTCAACCGGGACAGGGGGGTCTACGAGCAGTACTTC. Protein product: CASLNRDRGVYEQYF.

The chain recombines TRBV29-1 with TRBJ2-3; 11 nucleotides line up with TRBD1. The J segment lost 2 bases and the V segment lost 4 bases, leaving 2 bases of the junction unmatched. The CDR3 totals 14 residues. Germline lookup yields CDR1 SQVTM and CDR2 ANQGSEA. The CDR3 DNA follows: TGCAGCGTTGGGGACAGGGGGTACACAGATACGCAGTATTTT. Translation gives CSVGDRGYTDTQYF.

The V call is TRBV2, the J call TRBJ2-6; D gene ambiguous. This CDR3 has 14 amino acids. Germline loops: CDR1 SNHLY, CDR2 FYNNEI. V dropped 8 bases and J dropped 0 bases, with 8 bases sitting between them. CDR3 coding DNA: TGTGCCAGCCGATGGACCTCTGGGGCCAACGTCCTGACTTTC. This sequence encodes CASRWTSGANVLTF.

The chain is built from TRBV19 and TRBJ2-1; D not certain. The length of the CDR3 is 13 residues. V dropped 9 bases and J dropped 2 bases, with 11 bases sitting between them. Germline V lookup: CDR1 LNHDA, CDR2 SQIVND (reference sequence). DNA for the CDR3: TGTGCCAGCAAAGGCCGGGCCTACAATGAGCAGTTCTTC. It encodes CASKGRAYNEQFF.

The chain has TRBV19 and TRBJ2-7, with TRBD1 as a possible D gene (6 bases). Germline lookup yields CDR1 LNHDA and CDR2 SQIVND (reference sequence). Between the trimmed V and J ends, which lost 5 bases and 4 bases, there was a span of 15 bases. The CDR3 has 14 residues. This chain's CDR3 is CASSVRDTRYEQYF. CDR3 nucleotide sequence: TGTGCCAGTAGTGTCCGGGACACCCGGTACGAGCAGTACTTC.

The chain employs TRBV11-2 and TRBJ2-1; unclear D gene. CDR1 is SGHAT and CDR2 is FQNNGV in the germline V gene. The CDR3 has 13 amino acids. The V and J ends lost 7 bases and 4 bases respectively, with 11 bases between them. CDR3 sequence reads: CASTLDSYNEQFF. The CDR3 coding sequence is TGTGCCAGCACCCTCGACTCATACAATGAGCAGTTCTTC.

V is TRBV4-1 and J is TRBJ2-1; 10 bases map to TRBD2. Trimming cost V 5 bases and J 9 bases; bases outside gene matches: 10. The germline CDR1 and CDR2 sequences are MGHRA and YSYEKL. The CDR3 has 15 residues. The CDR3 DNA sequence: TGCGCCAGCAGCTCCCCCCTAGCGGGAGTTTTTGAGCAGTTCTTC. The encoded protein is CASSSPLAGVFEQFF.

CDR3 loop: CASSFRDLLINTQYF. The DNA for the CDR3 is TGTGCCAGCAGTTTCCGGGATCTACTCATTAATACGCAGTATTTT. V usage is TRBV28 and J usage is TRBJ2-3; maybe TRBD2 (5 bases). Germline V lookup: CDR1 MDHEN, CDR2 SYDVKM. This CDR3 spans 15 amino acids. Trimming pared 3 bases from V and 7 bases from J, leaving 17 bases between. Filled out from reference TRBV28 and TRBJ2-3, the complete variable domain reads DVKVTQSSRYLVKRTGEKVFLECVQDMDHENMFWYRQDPGLGLRLIYFSYDVKMKEKGDIPEGYSVSREKKERFSLILESASTNQTSMYLCASSFRDLLINTQYFGPGTRLTVL.

The gene calls are TRBV20-1 and TRBJ1-2; D call uncertain. Trimming stripped 6 bases from V and 5 bases from J, with 10 bases between. The CDR3 contains 11 residues. CDR1 is DFQATT, CDR2 SNEGSKA, per germline (reference sequence). CDR3 in DNA: TGCAGTGCCGCCCCCTCATATGGCTACACCTTC. This gives the protein CSAAPSYGYTF.